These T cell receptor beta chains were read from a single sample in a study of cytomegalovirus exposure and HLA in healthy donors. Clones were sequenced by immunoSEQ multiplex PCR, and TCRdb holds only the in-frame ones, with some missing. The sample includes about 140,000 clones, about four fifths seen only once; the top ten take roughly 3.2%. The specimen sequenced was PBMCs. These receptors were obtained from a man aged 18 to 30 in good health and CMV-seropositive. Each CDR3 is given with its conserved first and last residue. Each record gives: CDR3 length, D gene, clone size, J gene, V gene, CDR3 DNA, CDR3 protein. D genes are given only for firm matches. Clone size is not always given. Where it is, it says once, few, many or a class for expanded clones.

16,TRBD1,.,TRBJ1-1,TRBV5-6,TGTGCCAGCAGCGGGGGGAGGACAGGGCCGAACACTGAAGCTTTCTTT,CASSGGRTGPNTEAFF
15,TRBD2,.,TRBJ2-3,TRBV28,TGTGCCAGCAGACTGACTAGCGGGAGGTCTGTTACGCAGTATTTT,CASRLTSGRSVTQYF
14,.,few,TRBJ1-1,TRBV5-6,TGTGCCAGCAGCGCGACACCTCAGGACACTGAAGCTTTCTTT,CASSATPQDTEAFF
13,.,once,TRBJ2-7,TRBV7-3,TGTGCCAGCAGTTTTAGCGGTTCCTACGAGCAGTACTTC,CASSFSGSYEQYF
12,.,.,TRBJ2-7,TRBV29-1,TGCAGCGTTGCAGGGGATGGTTACGAGCAGTACTTC,CSVAGDGYEQYF
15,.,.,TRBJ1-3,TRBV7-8,TGTGCCAGCAGCCCCGACAGAGTCTCTGGAAACACCATATATTTT,CASSPDRVSGNTIYF
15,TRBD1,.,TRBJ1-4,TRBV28,TGTGCCAGCAGTTCTCCCGGGACAGTTAATGAAAAACTGTTTTTT,CASSSPGTVNEKLFF
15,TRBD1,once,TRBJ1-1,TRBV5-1,TGCGCCAGCAGCTTAGGGACAGGGGGTAAGACTGAAGCTTTCTTT,CASSLGTGGKTEAFF
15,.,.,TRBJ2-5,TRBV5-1,TGCGCCAGCAGAACCGGGACTGCCCTCCAAGAGACCCAGTACTTC,CASRTGTALQETQYF
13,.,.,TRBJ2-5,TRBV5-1,TGCGCCAGCAGCTTCGACTTACAAGAGACCCAGTACTTC,CASSFDLQETQYF
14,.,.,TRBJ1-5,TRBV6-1,TGTGCCAGCAGTGAAGCTAATCTAAATCAGCCCCAGCATTTT,CASSEANLNQPQHF
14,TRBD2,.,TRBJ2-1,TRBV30,TGTGCCTGGAGTTTAGCGGGCACGTACAATGAGCAGTTCTTC,CAWSLAGTYNEQFF
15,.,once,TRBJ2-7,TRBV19,TGTGCCAGTGGGACTTCGGGCCTAGCAACCTACGAGCAGTACTTC,CASGTSGLATYEQYF
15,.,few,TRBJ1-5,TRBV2,TGTGCCAGCTCACGGACACCCGGAGGCAATCAGCCCCAGCATTTT,CASSRTPGGNQPQHF
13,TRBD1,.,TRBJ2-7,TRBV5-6,TGTGCCAGCACCTGGACAGGGTCCTACGAGCAGTACTTC,CASTWTGSYEQYF
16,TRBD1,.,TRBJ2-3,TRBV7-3,TGTGCCAGCAGCTTCGGACAGGTTGCTAGCACAGATACGCAGTATTTT,CASSFGQVASTDTQYF
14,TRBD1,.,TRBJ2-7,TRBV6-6,TGTGCCAGCAGCCTAAGGGGACAGCATTACGAGCAGTACTTC,CASSLRGQHYEQYF
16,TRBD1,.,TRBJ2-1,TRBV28,TGTGCCAGCAGTTCACCCGGGACAGGGCATCGCAATGAGCAGTTCTTC,CASSSPGTGHRNEQFF
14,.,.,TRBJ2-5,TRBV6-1,TGTGCCAGCGAAAAAGGGACAAACCAAGAGACCCAGTACTTC,CASEKGTNQETQYF
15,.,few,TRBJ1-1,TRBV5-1,TGCGCCAGCAGCTTACAGGGACCGATGAACACTGAAGCTTTCTTT,CASSLQGPMNTEAFF